This entry lists 3 T cell receptor beta chains sequenced from one sample in a study of shared clonotypes between healthy human individuals. Measured with immunoSEQ multiplex PCR; TCRdb has only the in-frame clones, and not every one. The table includes about 1 million clones, more than 65% detected once. The sample taken for sequencing was memory CD4+ T cells sorted from blood. Sample subset: CD45RA-negative fraction. These receptors came from a young man in good health.

The J gene is TRBJ2-1, the V gene TRBV9, with TRBD2 identical over 8 bases. The CDR3 has 13 amino acids. Trimming cost V 6 bases and J 5 bases; bases outside gene matches: 4. Germline V gene lookup returns CDR1 SGDLS and CDR2 YYNGEE. The CDR3 DNA reads as TGTGCCAGCACAAAAGCGGGGGACAATGAGCAGTTCTTC. This codes for CASTKAGDNEQFF.

The gene calls are TRBV5-6 and TRBJ2-2; no definite D call. Per the germline V gene, CDR1 is SGHDT and CDR2 is YYEEEE. V gave up 1 base and J gave up 6 bases, with 7 bases separating them. The CDR3 covers 13 residues. CDR3 coding DNA: TGTGCCAGCAGCTTGACGTATCCCGGGGAGCTGTTTTTT. Protein product: CASSLTYPGELFF.

V is TRBV4-2 and J is TRBJ2-5; either TRBD1 or TRBD2 may supply D (5 bases each). V was shortened by 2 bases and J by 5 bases, with 9 bases between the two germline ends. The CDR3 is 13 amino acids. CDR1 is LGHNA, CDR2 YNFKEQ, per germline. CDR3 sequence: CASSQRDGETQYF. The CDR3 DNA reads TGTGCCAGCAGCCAAAGGGACGGTGAGACCCAGTACTTC.